The TCR beta chain described here comes from a study of blood T cell repertoires in COVID-19. Study background: Researchers got acute and convalescent COVID-19 samples from the United States, Italy and Spain.

The CDR3 has 11 amino acids. The ends were cut back, 5 bases at V and 5 bases at J, with 4 bases in the middle. This clone came up a few times. Assay used: immunoSEQ multiplex PCR; TCRdb lists only in-frame clones, some missing. In the table there are some 50,000 clones, just under 85% of which are singletons. The source material was peripheral blood. This chain connects TRBV12-3 or TRBV12-4 to TRBJ2-1; D is uncertain. The sequence derives from a human donor in a cohort sampled during active COVID-19. CDR3 nucleotides: TGTGCCAGCAGTAGAGACAATGAGCAGTTCTTC. This sequence encodes CASSRDNEQFF.